This T cell receptor (beta chain) came from a study of Ad26.COV2.S vaccination and SARS-CoV-2 variants. As for the study in general: By the intramuscular route, Ad26.COV2.S was given once, or twice 56 days apart. Study-level points and caveats: People who got the vaccine had more spike-specific TCR breadth than people who got placebo.

Treatment defined: over 15 received Ad26.COV2.S at low or high dose, single or two shots; roughly 5 received placebo; per-sample allocation not given. All samples were drawn on day 63, counting from the first vaccine or placebo injection. An Ad26 vector expressing Wuhan-strain SARS-CoV-2 spike constituted the vaccine. Libraries were prepared by immunoSEQ multiplex PCR; TCRdb keeps only in-frame clonotypes and omits some of them. The sample records under 550,000 clones, around nine tenths being singletons. This clone has a single count. Its matching antigen is unknown. Germline V gives CDR1 MDHEN, CDR2 SYDVKM. This CDR3 is built from 15 residues. V was cut by 1 base and J by 6 bases, with 15 bases left in between.

Sequenced here: peripheral blood, sampled in a trial of Ad26.COV2.S vaccine versus placebo. The clonotype originates from a person aged 18 to 65 who received the Ad26.COV2.S COVID-19 vaccine or a placebo. The chain is built from TRBV28 and TRBJ1-1; D is unresolved. CDR3 bases: TGTGCCAGCAGTTTATCCGCCCGACTCCTGGCTGAAGCTTTCTTT. Its translation: CASSLSARLLAEAFF.